A selection of T cell receptor beta chains follows, all from one sample in a study of T cells in Graves' hyperthyroidism and ophthalmopathy. TCRdb re-called the multiplex PCR reads through MiXCR, storing one row per CDR3 protein. Counted here are roughly 180,000 distinct CDR3 sequences, over 8% occurring once; the ten biggest clones make up roughly 23%. The sequenced sample consisted of blood. Every receptor here comes from a woman aged 18-30 years with Graves' hyperthyroidism that later progressed to Graves' ophthalmopathy. CDR3s include the opening cysteine and the closing phenylalanine or tryptophan.

J gene | V gene | CDR3 protein
TRBJ1-4 | TRBV7-2 | CASSQYRGENEKLFF
TRBJ1-1 | TRBV5-4 | CASQKTGRVNTEAFF
TRBJ2-1 | TRBV12-3/TRBV12-4 | CASSPPSGLFSYNEQFF
TRBJ1-2 | TRBV5-6 | CASSLRGQGAPRGGYTF
TRBJ2-2 | TRBV12-3/TRBV12-4 | CASSLGNTGELFF
TRBJ2-2 | TRBV6-2/TRBV6-3 | CASSKGLATTGELFF
TRBJ2-2 | TRBV2 | CASSWTPPWLFF
TRBJ2-7 | TRBV18 | CASSPRDRRDYEQYF
TRBJ2-5 | TRBV14 | CASSPLTGRQETQYF
TRBJ2-1 | TRBV19 | CASSPLAGGGYEQFF
TRBJ2-1 | TRBV20-1 | CSARDLRGSSYNEQFF
TRBJ1-3 | TRBV3-1 | CASSQQDRGSGNTIYF
TRBJ1-3 | TRBV7-2 | CASSSRPEDGNTIYF